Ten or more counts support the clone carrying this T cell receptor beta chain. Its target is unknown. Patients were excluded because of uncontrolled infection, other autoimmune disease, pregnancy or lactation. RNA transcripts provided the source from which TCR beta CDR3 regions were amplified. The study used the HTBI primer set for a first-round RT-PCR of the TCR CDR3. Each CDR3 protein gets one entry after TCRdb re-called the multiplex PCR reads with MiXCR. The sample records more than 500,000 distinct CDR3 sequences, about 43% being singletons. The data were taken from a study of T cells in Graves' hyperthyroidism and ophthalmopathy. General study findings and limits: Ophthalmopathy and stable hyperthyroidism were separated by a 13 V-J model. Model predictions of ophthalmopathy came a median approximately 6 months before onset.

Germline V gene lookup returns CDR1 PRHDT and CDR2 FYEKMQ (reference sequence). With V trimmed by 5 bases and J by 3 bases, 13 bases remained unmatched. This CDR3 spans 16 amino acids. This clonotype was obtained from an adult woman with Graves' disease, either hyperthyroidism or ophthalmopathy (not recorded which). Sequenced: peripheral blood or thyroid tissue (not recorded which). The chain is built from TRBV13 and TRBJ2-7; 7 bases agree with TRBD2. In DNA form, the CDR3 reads TGTGCCAGCAGCACCTGGACTAGTGACACGAACTACGAGCAGTACTTC. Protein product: CASSTWTSDTNYEQYF. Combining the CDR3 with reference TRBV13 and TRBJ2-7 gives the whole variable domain AAGVIQSPRHLIKEKRETATLKCYPIPRHDTVYWYQQGPGQDPQFLISFYEKMQSDKGSIPDRFSAQQFSDYHSELNMSSLELGDSALYFCASSTWTSDTNYEQYFGPGTRLTVT.